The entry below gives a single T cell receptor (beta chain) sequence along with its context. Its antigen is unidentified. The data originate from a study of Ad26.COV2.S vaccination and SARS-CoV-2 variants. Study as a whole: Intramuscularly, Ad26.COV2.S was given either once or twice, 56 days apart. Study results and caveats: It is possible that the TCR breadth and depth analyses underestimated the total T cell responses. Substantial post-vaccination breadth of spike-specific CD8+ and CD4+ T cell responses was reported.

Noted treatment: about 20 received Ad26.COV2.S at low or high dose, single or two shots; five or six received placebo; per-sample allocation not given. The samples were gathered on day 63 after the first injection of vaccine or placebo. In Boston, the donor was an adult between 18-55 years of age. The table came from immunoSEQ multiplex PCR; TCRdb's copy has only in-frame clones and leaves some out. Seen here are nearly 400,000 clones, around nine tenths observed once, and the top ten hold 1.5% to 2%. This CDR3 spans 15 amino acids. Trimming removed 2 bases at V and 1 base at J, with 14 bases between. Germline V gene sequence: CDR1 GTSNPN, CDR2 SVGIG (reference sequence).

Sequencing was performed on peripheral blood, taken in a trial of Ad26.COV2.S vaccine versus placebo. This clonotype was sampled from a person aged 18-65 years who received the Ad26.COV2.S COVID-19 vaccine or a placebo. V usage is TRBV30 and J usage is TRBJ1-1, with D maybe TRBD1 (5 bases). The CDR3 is CAWSRTGTGNTEAFF. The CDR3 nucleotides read TGTGCCTGGAGTAGAACCGGGACGGGGAACACTGAAGCTTTCTTT.